This T cell receptor beta chain was found in a study of shared clonotypes between healthy human individuals. Study results and caveats: Researchers sampled blood only, noting tissue repertoires likely differ. Larger richness was generally estimated for naive than memory subsets.

Germline lookup yields CDR1 SGHTA and CDR2 FQGTGA. Trimming took 5 bases from V and 0 from J, leaving 10 bases between them. The CDR3 spans 15 residues. All the donors were Caucasian adults who lived in Nashville, Tennessee. Concerning this clone: Its target is not known.

Deep level was the assay's run setting. This table comes from immunoSEQ multiplex PCR, and its TCRdb copy is limited to in-frame clones, with some not included. This sample carries more than 2,000,000 clones, 85% to 95% of them seen once, and the ten largest clones take 0.39%. The clonotype originates from a young man in good health. Some clones in this sample may be carry-over from other donors' samples. Sequencing input: naive CD4+ T cells from PBMCs. As to subset: CD45RA+ positively selected. V gene TRBV7-3 combines with J gene TRBJ2-2; D is ambiguous. The CDR3 coding sequence is TGTGCCAGCAGCCCCCTCGGGTCGAACACCGGGGAGCTGTTTTTT. The encoded protein is CASSPLGSNTGELFF.